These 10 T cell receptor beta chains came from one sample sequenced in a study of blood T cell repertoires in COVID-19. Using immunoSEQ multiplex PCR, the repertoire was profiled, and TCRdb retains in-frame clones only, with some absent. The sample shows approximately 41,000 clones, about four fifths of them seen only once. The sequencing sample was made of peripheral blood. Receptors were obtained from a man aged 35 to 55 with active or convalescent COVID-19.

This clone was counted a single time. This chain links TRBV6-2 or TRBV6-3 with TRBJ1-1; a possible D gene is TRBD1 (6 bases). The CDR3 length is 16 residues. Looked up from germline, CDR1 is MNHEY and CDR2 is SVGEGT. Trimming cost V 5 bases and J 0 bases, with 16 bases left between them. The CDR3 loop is CASSAGSGQLNTEAFF. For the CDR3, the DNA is TGTGCCAGCAGTGCCGGTTCGGGACAACTGAACACTGAAGCTTTCTTT.

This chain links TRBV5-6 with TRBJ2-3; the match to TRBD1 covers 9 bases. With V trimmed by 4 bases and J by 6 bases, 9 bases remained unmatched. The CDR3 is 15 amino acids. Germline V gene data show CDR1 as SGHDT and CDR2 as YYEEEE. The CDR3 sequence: CASSPGTGLSDTQYF. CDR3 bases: TGTGCCAGCAGCCCCGGGACAGGGCTTAGTGATACGCAGTATTTT.

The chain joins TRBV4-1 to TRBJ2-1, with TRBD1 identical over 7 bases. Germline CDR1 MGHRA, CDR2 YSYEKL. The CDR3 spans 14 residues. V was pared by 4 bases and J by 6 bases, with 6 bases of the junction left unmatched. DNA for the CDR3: TGCGCCAGCAGCCTGTCACAGGGGCCCAATGAGCAGTTCTTC. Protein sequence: CASSLSQGPNEQFF.

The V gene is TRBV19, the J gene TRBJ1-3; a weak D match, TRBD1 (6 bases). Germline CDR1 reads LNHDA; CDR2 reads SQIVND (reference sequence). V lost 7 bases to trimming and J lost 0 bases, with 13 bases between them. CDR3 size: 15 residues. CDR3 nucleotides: TGTGCCAGTACCGTGACAGGCCACTCTGGAAACACCATATATTTT. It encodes CASTVTGHSGNTIYF. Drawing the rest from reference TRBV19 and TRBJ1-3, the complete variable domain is DGGITQSPKYLFRKEGQNVTLSCEQNLNHDAMYWYRQDPGQGLRLIYYSQIVNDFQKGDIAEGYSVSREKKESFPLTVTSAQKNPTAFYLCASTVTGHSGNTIYFGEGSWLTVV.

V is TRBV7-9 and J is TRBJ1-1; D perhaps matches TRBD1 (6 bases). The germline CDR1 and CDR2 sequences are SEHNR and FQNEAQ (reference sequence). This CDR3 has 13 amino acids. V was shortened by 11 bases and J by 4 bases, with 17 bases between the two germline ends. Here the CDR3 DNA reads TGTGCCGGGCTGACAGGTCCGGGCACTGAAGCTTTCTTT. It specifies CAGLTGPGTEAFF.

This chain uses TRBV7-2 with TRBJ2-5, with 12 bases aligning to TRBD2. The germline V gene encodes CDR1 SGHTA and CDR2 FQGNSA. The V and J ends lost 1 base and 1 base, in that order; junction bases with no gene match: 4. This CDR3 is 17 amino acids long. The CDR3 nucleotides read TGTGCCAGCAGCTTAGGTCTGGGACTAGCGGGCCAAGAGACCCAGTACTTC. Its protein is CASSLGLGLAGQETQYF.

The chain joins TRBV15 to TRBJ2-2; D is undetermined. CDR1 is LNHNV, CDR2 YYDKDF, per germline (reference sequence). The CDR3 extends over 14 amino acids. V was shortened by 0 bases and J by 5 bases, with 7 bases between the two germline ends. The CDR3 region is CATSRDIITGELFF. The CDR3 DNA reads TGTGCCACCAGCAGAGATATTATAACCGGGGAGCTGTTTTTT. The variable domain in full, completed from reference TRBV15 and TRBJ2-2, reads DAMVIQNPRYQVTQFGKPVTLSCSQTLNHNVMYWYQQKSSQAPKLLFHYYDKDFNNEADTPDNFQSRRPNTSFCFLDIRSPGLGDTAMYLCATSRDIITGELFFGEGSRLTVL.

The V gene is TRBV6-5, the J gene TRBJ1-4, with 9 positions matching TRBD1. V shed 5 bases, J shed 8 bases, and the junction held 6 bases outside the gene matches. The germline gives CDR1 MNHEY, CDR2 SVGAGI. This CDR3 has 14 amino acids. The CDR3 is CASSTGGVEEKLFF. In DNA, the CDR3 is TGTGCCAGCAGTACAGGGGGCGTGGAGGAAAAACTGTTTTTT.

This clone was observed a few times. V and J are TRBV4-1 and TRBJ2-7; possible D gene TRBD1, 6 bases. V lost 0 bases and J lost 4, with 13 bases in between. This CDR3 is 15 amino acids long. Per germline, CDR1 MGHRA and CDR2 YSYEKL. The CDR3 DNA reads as TGCGCCAGCAGCCAAGATGGGGGACAAGGATACGAGCAGTACTTC. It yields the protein CASSQDGGQGYEQYF.

The CDR3: CASSSGTVIGYTF. The DNA of the CDR3 is TGTGCCAGCAGCTCCGGGACAGTAATTGGCTACACCTTC. The V and J genes are TRBV11-2 and TRBJ1-2; 7 positions match TRBD1. Trimming removed 4 bases from V and 7 bases from J; junction bases left unmatched: 6. CDR1 and CDR2 (germline): SGHAT, FQNNGV. The CDR3 contains 13 residues.